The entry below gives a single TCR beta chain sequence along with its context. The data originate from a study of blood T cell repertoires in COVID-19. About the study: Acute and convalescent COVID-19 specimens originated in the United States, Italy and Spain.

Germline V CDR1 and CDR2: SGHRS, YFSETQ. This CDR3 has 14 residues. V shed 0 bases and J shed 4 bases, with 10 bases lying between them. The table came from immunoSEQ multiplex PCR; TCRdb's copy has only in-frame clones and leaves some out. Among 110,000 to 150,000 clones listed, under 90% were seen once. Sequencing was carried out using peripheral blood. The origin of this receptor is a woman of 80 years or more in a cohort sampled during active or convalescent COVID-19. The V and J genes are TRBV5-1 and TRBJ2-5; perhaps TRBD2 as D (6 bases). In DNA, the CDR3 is TGCGCCAGCAGCTTGGTCTCCGGGAGAGAGACCCAGTACTTC. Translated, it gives CASSLVSGRETQYF.